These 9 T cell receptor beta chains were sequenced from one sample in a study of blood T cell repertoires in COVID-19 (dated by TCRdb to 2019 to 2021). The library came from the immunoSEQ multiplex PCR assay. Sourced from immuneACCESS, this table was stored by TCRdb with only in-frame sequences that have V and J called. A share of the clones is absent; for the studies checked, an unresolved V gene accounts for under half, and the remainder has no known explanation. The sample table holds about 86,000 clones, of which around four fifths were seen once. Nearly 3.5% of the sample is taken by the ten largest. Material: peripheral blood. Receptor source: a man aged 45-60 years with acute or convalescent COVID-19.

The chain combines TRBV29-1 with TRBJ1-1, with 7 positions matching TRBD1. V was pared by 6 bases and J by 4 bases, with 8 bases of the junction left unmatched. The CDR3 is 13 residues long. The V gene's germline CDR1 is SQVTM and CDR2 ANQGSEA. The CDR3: CSVTTGTGTEAFF. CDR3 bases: TGCAGCGTGACGACAGGGACGGGCACTGAAGCTTTCTTT.

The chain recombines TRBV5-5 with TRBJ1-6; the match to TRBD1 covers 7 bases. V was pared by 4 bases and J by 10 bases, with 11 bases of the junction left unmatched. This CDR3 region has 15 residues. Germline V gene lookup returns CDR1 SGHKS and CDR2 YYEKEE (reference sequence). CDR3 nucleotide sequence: TGTGCCAGCAGCCCTGCGGGGACAGCTATGTCACCCCTCCACTTT. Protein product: CASSPAGTAMSPLHF.

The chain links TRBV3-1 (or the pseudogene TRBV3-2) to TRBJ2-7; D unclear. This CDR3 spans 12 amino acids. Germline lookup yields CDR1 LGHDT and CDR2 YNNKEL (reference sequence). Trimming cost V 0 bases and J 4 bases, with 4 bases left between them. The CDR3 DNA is TGTGCCAGCAGCCAAGATGAGTACGAGCAGTACTTC. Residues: CASSQDEYEQYF.

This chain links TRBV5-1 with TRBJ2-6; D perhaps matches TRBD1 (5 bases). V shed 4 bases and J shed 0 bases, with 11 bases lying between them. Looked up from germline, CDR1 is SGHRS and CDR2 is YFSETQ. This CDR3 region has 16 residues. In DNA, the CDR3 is TGCGCCAGCAGCCTGGACACAAACTCTGGGGCCAACGTCCTGACTTTC. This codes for CASSLDTNSGANVLTF. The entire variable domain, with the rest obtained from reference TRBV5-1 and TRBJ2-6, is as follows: KAGVTQTPRYLIKTRGQQVTLSCSPISGHRSVSWYQQTPGQGLQFLFEYFSETQRNKGNFPGRFSGRQFSNSRSEMNVSTLELGDSALYLCASSLDTNSGANVLTFGAGSRLTVL.

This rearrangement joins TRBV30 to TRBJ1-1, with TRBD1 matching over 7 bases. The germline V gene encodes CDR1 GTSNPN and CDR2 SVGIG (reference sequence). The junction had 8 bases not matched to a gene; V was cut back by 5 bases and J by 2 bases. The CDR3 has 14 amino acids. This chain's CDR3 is CAWCGTAGNTEAFF. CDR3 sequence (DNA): TGTGCCTGGTGTGGGACAGCCGGAAACACTGAAGCTTTCTTT.

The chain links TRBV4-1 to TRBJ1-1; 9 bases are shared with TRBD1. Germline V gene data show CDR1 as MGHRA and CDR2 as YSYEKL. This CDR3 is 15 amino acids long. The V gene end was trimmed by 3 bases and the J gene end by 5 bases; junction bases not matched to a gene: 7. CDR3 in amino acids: CASSQAYRGRTEAFF. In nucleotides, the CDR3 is TGCGCCAGCAGCCAGGCTTACAGGGGGCGGACTGAAGCTTTCTTT.

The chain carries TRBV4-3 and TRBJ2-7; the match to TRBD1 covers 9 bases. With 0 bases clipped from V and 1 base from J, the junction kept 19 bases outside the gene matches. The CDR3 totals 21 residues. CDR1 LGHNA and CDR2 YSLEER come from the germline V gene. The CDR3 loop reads CASSQDSGRDRVIGGSYEQYF. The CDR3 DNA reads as TGCGCCAGCAGCCAAGATTCTGGTCGGGACAGGGTTATTGGGGGGTCCTACGAGCAGTACTTC.

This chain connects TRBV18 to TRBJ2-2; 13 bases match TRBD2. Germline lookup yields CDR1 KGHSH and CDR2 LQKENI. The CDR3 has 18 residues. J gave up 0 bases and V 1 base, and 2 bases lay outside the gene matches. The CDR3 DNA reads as TGTGCCAGCTCACCACGACTAGCGGGAGGCACGAACACCGGGGAGCTGTTTTTT. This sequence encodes CASSPRLAGGTNTGELFF.

The CDR3 region is CASSSQGASSGNTIYF. In nucleotides, the CDR3 is TGTGCCAGCAGCTCACAGGGGGCCTCCTCTGGAAACACCATATATTTT. V is TRBV2 and J is TRBJ1-3, with 9 bases identical to TRBD1. Trimming at V came to 6 bases and at J to 0 bases, leaving 6 bases not matched to a gene. Germline V gene sequence: CDR1 SNHLY, CDR2 FYNNEI. The CDR3 covers 16 residues.